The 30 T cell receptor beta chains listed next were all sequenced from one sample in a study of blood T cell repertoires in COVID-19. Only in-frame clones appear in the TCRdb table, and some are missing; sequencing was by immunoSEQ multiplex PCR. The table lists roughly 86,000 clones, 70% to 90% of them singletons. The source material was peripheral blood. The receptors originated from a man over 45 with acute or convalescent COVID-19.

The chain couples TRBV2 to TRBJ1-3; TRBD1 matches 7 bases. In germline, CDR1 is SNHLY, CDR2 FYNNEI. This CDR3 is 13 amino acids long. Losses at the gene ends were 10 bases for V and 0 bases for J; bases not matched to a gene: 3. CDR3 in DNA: TGTGCCATACGGGACAGCTCTGGAAACACCATATATTTT. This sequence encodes CAIRDSSGNTIYF.

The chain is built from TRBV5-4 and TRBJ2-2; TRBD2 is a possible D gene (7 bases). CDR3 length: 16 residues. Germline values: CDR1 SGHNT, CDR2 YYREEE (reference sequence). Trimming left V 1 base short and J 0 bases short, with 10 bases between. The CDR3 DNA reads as TGTGCCAGCAGCTTGAACGGGGGGCCGAACACCGGGGAGCTGTTTTTT. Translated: CASSLNGGPNTGELFF.

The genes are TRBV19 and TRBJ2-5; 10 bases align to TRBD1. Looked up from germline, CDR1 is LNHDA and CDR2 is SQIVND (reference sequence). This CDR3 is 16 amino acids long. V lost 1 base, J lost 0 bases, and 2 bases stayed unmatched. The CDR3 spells CASSIGGTGDQETQYF. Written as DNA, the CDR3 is TGTGCCAGTAGTATAGGGGGGACAGGGGACCAAGAGACCCAGTACTTC.

The CDR3 DNA sequence: TGTGCCAGCAGCTTAGCAACTCCGGGACAGGGGGCCGATGGCTACACCTTC. Its protein is CASSLATPGQGADGYTF. The rearrangement uses TRBV7-2 and TRBJ1-2; 12 nucleotides line up with TRBD1. This CDR3 has 17 amino acids. Germline V gene sequence: CDR1 SGHTA, CDR2 FQGNSA. After removal of 0 bases from V and 6 bases from J, the junction contained 8 bases not matched to a gene.

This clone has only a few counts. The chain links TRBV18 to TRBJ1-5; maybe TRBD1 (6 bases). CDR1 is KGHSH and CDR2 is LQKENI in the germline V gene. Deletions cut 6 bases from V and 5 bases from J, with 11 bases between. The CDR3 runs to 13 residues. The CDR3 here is CASSAGADQPQHF. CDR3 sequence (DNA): TGTGCCAGCTCGGCAGGGGCAGATCAGCCCCAGCATTTT.

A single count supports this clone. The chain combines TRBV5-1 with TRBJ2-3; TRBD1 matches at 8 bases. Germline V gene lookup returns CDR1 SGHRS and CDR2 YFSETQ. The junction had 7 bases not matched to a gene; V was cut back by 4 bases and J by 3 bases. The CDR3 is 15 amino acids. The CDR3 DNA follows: TGCGCCAGCAGCCCGTCCGGACAGGGTACAGATACGCAGTATTTT. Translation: CASSPSGQGTDTQYF.

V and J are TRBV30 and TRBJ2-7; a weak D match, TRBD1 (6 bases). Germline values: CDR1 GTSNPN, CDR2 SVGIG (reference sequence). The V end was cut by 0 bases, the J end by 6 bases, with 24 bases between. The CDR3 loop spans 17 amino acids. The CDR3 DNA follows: TGTGCCTGGAGTGTACTATCTCTTCAGGGGTCACGGAGCGAGCAGTACTTC. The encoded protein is CAWSVLSLQGSRSEQYF.

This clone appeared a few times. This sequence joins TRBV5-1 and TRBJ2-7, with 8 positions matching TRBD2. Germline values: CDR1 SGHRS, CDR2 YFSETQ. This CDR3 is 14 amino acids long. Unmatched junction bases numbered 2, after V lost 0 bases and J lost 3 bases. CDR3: CASSLVSGVYEQYF. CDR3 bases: TGCGCCAGCAGCTTGGTTAGCGGGGTCTACGAGCAGTACTTC.

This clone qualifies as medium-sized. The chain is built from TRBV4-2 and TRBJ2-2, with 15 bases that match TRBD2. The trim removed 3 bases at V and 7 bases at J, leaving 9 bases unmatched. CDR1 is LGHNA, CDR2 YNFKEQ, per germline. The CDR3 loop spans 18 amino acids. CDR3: CASSQAGTSGRPVGELFF. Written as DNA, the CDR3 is TGTGCCAGCAGCCAGGCCGGGACTAGCGGGAGGCCGGTCGGGGAGCTGTTTTTT.

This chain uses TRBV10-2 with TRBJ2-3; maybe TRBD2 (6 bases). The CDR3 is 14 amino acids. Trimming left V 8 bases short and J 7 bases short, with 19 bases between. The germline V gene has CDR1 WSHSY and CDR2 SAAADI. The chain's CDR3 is CASEAGTPANTQYF. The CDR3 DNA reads TGCGCCAGCGAGGCCGGGACTCCGGCAAATACGCAGTATTTT.

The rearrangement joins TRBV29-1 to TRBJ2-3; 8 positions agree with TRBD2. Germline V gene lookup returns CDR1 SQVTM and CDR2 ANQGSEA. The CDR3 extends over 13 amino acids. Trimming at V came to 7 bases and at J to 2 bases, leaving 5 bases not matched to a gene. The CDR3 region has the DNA TGCAGCGACGGACTAGCTGACACAGATACGCAGTATTTT. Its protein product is CSDGLADTDTQYF.

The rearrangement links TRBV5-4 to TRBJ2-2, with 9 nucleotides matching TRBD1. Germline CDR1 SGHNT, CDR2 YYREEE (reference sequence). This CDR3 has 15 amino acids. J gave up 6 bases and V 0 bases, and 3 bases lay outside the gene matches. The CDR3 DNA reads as TGTGCCAGCAGCTTGGGACAGGGGGAGTCCGGGGAGCTGTTTTTT. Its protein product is CASSLGQGESGELFF.

The CDR3: CASSLERGDEQYF. CDR3 sequence (DNA): TGTGCCAGCAGCTTAGAACGGGGGGACGAGCAGTACTTC. The chain employs TRBV21-1 and TRBJ2-7; the listed D gene, TRBD2, was not tested against the DNA. TRBV21-1 is termed a pseudogene. The CDR3 contains 13 residues.

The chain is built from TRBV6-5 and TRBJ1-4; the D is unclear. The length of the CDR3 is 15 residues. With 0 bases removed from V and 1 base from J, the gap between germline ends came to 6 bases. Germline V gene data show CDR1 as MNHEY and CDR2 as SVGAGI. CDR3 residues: CASSYSSVTNEKLFF. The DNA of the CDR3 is TGTGCCAGCAGTTACTCGTCAGTAACTAATGAAAAACTGTTTTTT.

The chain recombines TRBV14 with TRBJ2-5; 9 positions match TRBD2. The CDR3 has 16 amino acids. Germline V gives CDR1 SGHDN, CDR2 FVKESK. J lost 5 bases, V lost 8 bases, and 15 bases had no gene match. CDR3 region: CASLMLAGSEGETQYF. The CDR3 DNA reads TGTGCCAGCCTTATGCTAGCGGGATCTGAGGGGGAGACCCAGTACTTC.

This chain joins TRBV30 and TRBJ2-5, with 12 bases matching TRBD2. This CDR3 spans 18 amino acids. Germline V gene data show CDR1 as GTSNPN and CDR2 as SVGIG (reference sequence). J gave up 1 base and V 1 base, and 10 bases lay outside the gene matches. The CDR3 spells CAWSAYQLAGGTQETQYF. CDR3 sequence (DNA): TGTGCCTGGAGTGCGTATCAGCTAGCGGGAGGGACCCAAGAGACCCAGTACTTC.

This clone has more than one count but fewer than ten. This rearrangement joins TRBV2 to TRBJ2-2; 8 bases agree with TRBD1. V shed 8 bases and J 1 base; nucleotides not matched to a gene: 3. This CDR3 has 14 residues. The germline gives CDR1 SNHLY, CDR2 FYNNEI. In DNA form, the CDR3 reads TGTGCCAGCGGAGGGACAGGGAACACCGGGGAGCTGTTTTTT. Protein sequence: CASGGTGNTGELFF.

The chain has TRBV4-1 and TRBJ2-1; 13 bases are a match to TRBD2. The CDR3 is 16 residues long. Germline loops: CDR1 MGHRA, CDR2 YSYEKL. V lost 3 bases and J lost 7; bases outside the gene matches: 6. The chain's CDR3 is CASSHSRTSGRNEQFF. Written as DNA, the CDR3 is TGCGCCAGCAGCCACTCTAGGACTAGCGGGAGAAATGAGCAGTTCTTC.

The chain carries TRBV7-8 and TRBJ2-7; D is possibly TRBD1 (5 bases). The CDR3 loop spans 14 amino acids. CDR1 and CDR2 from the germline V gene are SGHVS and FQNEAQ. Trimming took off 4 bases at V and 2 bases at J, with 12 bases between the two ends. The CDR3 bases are TGTGCCAGCAGCTCCAATCAAGGGGCCTACGAGCAGTACTTC. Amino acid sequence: CASSSNQGAYEQYF.

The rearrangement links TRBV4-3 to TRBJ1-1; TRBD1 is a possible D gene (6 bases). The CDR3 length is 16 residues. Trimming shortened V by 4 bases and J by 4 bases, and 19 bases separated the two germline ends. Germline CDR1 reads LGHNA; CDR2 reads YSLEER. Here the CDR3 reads CASSPDPGTGSTEAFF. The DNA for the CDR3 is TGCGCCAGCAGCCCCGACCCCGGCACAGGGTCCACTGAAGCTTTCTTT.

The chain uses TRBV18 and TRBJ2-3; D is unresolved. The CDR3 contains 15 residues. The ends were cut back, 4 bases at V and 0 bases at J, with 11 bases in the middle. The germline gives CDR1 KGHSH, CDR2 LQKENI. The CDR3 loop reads CASSLRQPSTDTQYF. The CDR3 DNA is TGTGCCAGCTCACTGAGACAACCGAGCACAGATACGCAGTATTTT.

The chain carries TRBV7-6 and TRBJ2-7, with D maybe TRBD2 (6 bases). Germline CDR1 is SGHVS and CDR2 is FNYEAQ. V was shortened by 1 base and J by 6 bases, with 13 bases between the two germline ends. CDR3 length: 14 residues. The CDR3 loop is CASSLDHGGSEQYF. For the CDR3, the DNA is TGTGCCAGCAGCTTAGATCACGGGGGTTCCGAGCAGTACTTC.

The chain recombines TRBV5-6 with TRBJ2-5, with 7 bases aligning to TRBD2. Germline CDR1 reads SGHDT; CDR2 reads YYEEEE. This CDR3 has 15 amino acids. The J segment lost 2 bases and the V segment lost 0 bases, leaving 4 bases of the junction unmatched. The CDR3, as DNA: TGTGCCAGCAGCTTGGGCAAGCGGGGACAAGAGACCCAGTACTTC. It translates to CASSLGKRGQETQYF.

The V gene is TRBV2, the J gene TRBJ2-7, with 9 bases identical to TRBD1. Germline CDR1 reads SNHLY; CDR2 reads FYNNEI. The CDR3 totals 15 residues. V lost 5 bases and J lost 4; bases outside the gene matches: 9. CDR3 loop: CASSQGTGFWYEQYF. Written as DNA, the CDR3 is TGTGCCAGCAGTCAAGGGACAGGGTTTTGGTACGAGCAGTACTTC.

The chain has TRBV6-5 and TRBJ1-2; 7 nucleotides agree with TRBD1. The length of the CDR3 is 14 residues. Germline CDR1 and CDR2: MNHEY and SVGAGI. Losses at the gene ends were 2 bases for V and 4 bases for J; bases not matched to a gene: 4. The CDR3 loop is CASSYDRAPYGYTF. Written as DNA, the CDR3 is TGTGCCAGCAGTTACGACAGGGCCCCCTATGGCTACACCTTC.

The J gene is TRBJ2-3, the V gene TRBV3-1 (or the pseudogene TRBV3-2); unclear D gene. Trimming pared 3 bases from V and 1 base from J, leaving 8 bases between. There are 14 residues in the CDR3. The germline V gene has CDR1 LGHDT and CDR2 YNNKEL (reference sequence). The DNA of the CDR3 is TGTGCCAGCAGCCATTTAGCTGGCACAGATACGCAGTATTTT. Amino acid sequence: CASSHLAGTDTQYF.

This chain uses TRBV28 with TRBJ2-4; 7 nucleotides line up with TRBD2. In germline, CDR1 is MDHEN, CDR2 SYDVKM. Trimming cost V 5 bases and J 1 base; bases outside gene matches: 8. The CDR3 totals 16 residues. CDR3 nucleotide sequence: TGTGCCAGCAGTGTAGCGGGTAACGGGGCCAAAAACATTCAGTACTTC. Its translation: CASSVAGNGAKNIQYF.

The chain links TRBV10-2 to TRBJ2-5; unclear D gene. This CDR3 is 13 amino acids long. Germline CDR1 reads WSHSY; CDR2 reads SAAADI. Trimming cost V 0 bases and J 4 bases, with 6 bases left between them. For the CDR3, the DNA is TGCGCCAGCAGTGAGTCGGCAGTAGAGACCCAGTACTTC. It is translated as CASSESAVETQYF.

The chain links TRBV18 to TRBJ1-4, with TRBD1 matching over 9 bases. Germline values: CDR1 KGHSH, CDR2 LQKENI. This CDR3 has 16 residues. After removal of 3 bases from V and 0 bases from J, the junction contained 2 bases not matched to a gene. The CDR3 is CASSPRDRATNEKLFF. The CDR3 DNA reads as TGTGCCAGCTCACCCCGGGACAGGGCAACTAATGAAAAACTGTTTTTT.

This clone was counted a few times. The CDR3 coding sequence is TGCGCCAGCAGTGAGGGCAGGGGGACGGCGAACACCGGGGAGCTGTTTTTT. This translates into CASSEGRGTANTGELFF. This chain uses TRBV10-1 with TRBJ2-2; 7 bases agree with TRBD1. V shed 2 bases and J 0 bases; nucleotides not matched to a gene: 6. The CDR3 is made up of 17 amino acids. The germline V gene has CDR1 WNHNN and CDR2 SYGVQD (reference sequence).